This T cell receptor (beta chain) is from a study of identical twins. The germline V gene has CDR1 SGDLS and CDR2 YYNGEE. J gave up 6 bases and V 3 bases, and 14 bases lay outside the gene matches. The CDR3 loop spans 16 amino acids. TCRdb itself ran the 5' RACE reads through MiXCR, one entry per CDR3 protein. The table has 300,000 to 350,000 distinct CDR3 sequences, approximately 13% seen once. This sample also appeared in a second study, on yellow fever vaccine responses in identical twins.

Sequencing was carried out using CD8+ T cells sorted from blood. The clonotype comes from a woman aged 18-35 years in good health. The chain uses TRBV9 and TRBJ2-7; 8 bases align to TRBD1. In DNA form, the CDR3 reads TGTGCCAGCAGCGGGAGGACAGGGACCGATTCGGGCGAGCAGTACTTC. It codes for CASSGRTGTDSGEQYF.